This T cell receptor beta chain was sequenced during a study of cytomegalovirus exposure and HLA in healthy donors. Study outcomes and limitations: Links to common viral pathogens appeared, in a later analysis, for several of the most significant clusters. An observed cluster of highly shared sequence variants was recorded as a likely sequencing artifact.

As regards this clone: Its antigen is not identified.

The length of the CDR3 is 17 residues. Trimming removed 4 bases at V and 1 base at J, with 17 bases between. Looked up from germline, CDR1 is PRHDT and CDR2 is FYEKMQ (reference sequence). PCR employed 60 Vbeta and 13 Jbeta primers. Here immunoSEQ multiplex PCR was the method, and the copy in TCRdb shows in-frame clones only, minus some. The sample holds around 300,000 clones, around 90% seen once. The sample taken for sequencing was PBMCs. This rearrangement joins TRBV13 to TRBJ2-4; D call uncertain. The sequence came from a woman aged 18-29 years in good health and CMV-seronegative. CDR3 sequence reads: CASSSMTRHMAKNIQYF. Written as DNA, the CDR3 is TGTGCCAGCAGCTCGATGACCCGACATATGGCCAAAAACATTCAGTACTTC.